The rows below give T cell receptor beta chains drawn from one sample of a study of blood T cell repertoires in COVID-19. Assay used: immunoSEQ multiplex PCR; TCRdb lists only in-frame clones, some missing. The table includes 80,000 to 85,000 clones, almost 90% detected once. The sequenced sample was peripheral blood. Receptors originate from a woman of 80 years or more with acute or convalescent COVID-19. Both conserved end residues are part of each CDR3. D genes are given only for firm matches. Expanded clones are given a class, and other clones once, few, many or no size at all.

J,D,size,V,CDR3,DNA
TRBJ1-2,TRBD1,few,TRBV5-1,CASSPRQGLYGYTF,TGCGCCAGCAGCCCAAGACAGGGCCTCTATGGCTACACCTTC
TRBJ2-4,NA,NA,TRBV11-3,CASTQGEVGNIQYF,TGTGCCAGCACCCAGGGGGAGGTGGGAAACATTCAGTACTTC
TRBJ2-1,NA,NA,TRBV7-9,CASSPTQYNEQFF,TGTGCCAGCAGCCCTACCCAATACAATGAGCAGTTCTTC
TRBJ1-5,TRBD1,NA,TRBV23-1,CASSQRGGTEKPHSNQPQHF,TGCGCCAGCAGTCAACGTGGAGGGACAGAAAAACCTCACAGCAATCAGCCCCAGCATTTT
TRBJ2-7,TRBD2,NA,TRBV5-6,CASSLLRSGGTYEQYF,TGTGCCAGCAGCTTGCTACGTAGCGGGGGGACCTACGAGCAGTACTTC
TRBJ2-5,NA,NA,TRBV11-2,CASSLLVSGVQYF,TGTGCCAGCAGCTTACTGGTCTCGGGGGTACAGTACTTC
TRBJ1-3,NA,NA,TRBV28,CASSSYDYISGNTIYF,TGTGCCAGCAGTTCCTATGACTACATCTCTGGAAACACCATATATTTT
TRBJ2-3,TRBD1,NA,TRBV12-5,CASGPGQGAPRTDTQYF,TGTGCTAGTGGACCGGGACAGGGGGCGCCAAGGACAGATACGCAGTATTTT
TRBJ2-7,TRBD2,NA,TRBV5-4,CASSLGGAGGFSYEQYF,TGTGCCAGCAGCTTGGGGGGAGCGGGAGGTTTCTCCTACGAGCAGTACTTC
TRBJ2-1,NA,NA,TRBV9,CASSPRLGFDNEQFF,TGTGCCAGCAGCCCGCGACTAGGATTCGATAATGAGCAGTTCTTC
TRBJ2-7,TRBD2,few,TRBV7-2,CASSYRTSGSHSYEQYF,TGTGCCAGCAGCTATCGGACTAGCGGGAGTCACTCCTACGAGCAGTACTTC
TRBJ1-2,TRBD1,NA,TRBV19,CASSIGGTGLHYGYTF,TGTGCCAGTAGTATAGGGGGGACAGGTCTTCACTATGGCTACACCTTC
TRBJ2-1,TRBD2,few,TRBV3-1/TRBV3-2,CASSQDRTSGYNEQFF,TGTGCCAGCAGCCAAGATAGAACTAGCGGGTACAATGAGCAGTTCTTC
TRBJ2-1,NA,NA,TRBV25-1,CASSERSSSYNEQFF,TGTGCCAGCAGTGAACGGAGTAGCTCCTACAATGAGCAGTTCTTC
TRBJ2-1,NA,NA,TRBV3-1/TRBV3-2,CASSQEAPRDEQFF,TGTGCCAGCAGCCAAGAGGCCCCCCGGGATGAGCAGTTCTTC
TRBJ2-1,NA,NA,TRBV18,CASSLDTYNEQFF,TGTGCCAGCTCACTCGACACCTACAATGAGCAGTTCTTC
TRBJ1-2,TRBD1,NA,TRBV3-1/TRBV3-2,CASSHRDRASGYTF,TGTGCCAGCAGCCACCGGGACAGGGCTTCGGGCTACACCTTC
TRBJ1-2,NA,NA,TRBV7-2,CASSLGTSGYGYTF,TGTGCCAGCAGCTTAGGCACTTCAGGGTATGGCTACACCTTC
TRBJ1-2,NA,NA,TRBV14,CASSQVAGVGYTF,TGTGCCAGCAGCCAAGTAGCGGGGGTAGGCTACACCTTC